The 30 T cell receptor beta chains reported below all come from one sample, sequenced in a study of blood T cell repertoires in COVID-19. Data came from immunoSEQ multiplex PCR; TCRdb stores just in-frame clones and leaves some out. The repertoire holds 150,000 to 200,000 clones, with around 84% as singletons. Input material: peripheral blood. These receptors originate from an elderly woman with acute or convalescent COVID-19.

The rearrangement joins TRBV27 to TRBJ1-6; D is ambiguous. The V end lost 1 base, the J end lost 2 bases, and 18 bases lay between the germline ends. Germline-derived CDR1 and CDR2 are MNHEY and SMNVEV (reference sequence). This CDR3 contains 19 residues. CDR3 nucleotides: TGTGCCAGCAGTTTATTTTCGCATAGCCGAGCCACCTATAATTCACCCCTCCACTTT. The encoded protein is CASSLFSHSRATYNSPLHF.

The V gene is TRBV7-9, the J gene TRBJ1-4; possibly TRBD1 for D (6 bases). Trimming left V 4 bases short and J 8 bases short, with 23 bases between. In germline, CDR1 is SEHNR, CDR2 FQNEAQ (reference sequence). This CDR3 spans 17 amino acids. CDR3 nucleotides: TGTGCCAGCAGCTCCCGGGGGGGGCGCGTGGTGGACGAAAAACTGTTTTTT. It translates to CASSSRGGRVVDEKLFF. Drawing the rest from reference TRBV7-9 and TRBJ1-4, the complete variable domain is DTGVSQNPRHKITKRGQNVTFRCDPISEHNRLYWYRQTLGQGPEFLTYFQNEAQLEKSRLLSDRFSAERPKGSFSTLEIQRTEQGDSAMYLCASSSRGGRVVDEKLFFGSGTQLSVL.

This chain uses TRBV7-9 with TRBJ1-1; D is uncertain. This CDR3 is built from 13 residues. V was cut by 5 bases and J by 4 bases, with 11 bases left in between. Germline assignment: CDR1 SEHNR and CDR2 FQNEAQ (reference sequence). The CDR3 DNA reads as TGTGCCAGCAGCCATAATGTCGGCACTGAAGCTTTCTTT. Its translation is CASSHNVGTEAFF.

In regard to this clone: One junction end disagrees with the germline gene, perhaps due to a read error. The J gene is TRBJ1-2, the V gene TRBV4-1; 10 bases align to TRBD1. Per germline, CDR1 MGHRA and CDR2 YSYEKL. The CDR3 covers 14 residues. The CDR3 loop reads CARSRRDRGDGYTF. CDR3 DNA: TGCGCCCGCAGCCGACGGGACAGGGGAGATGGCTACACCTTC.

This chain joins TRBV11-2 and TRBJ2-5; D may be TRBD2 (6 bases). Germline V gene lookup returns CDR1 SGHAT and CDR2 FQNNGV. This CDR3 has 16 amino acids. The V end lost 1 base, the J end lost 2 bases, and 14 bases lay between the germline ends. Here the CDR3 DNA reads TGTGCCAGCAGCTTAGGTTCGGGTAGCGGACAAGAGACCCAGTACTTC. Translated, it gives CASSLGSGSGQETQYF.

About this clone: In the same sample, other DNA sequences code for this CDR3. This sequence joins TRBV30 and TRBJ1-2, with 8 bases aligning to TRBD1. Trimming cost V 2 bases and J 5 bases; bases outside gene matches: 4. The germline V gene encodes CDR1 GTSNPN and CDR2 SVGIG (reference sequence). CDR3 length equals 13 residues. CDR3 nucleotides: TGTGCCTGGAGTCGGGACAGGCCATATGGCTACACCTTC. Amino acid sequence: CAWSRDRPYGYTF.

The chain combines TRBV25-1 with TRBJ1-2; D uncertain. The V gene's germline CDR1 is MGHDK and CDR2 SYGVNS. The CDR3 is 12 residues long. The V end was cut by 3 bases, the J end by 2 bases, with 4 bases between. This CDR3 is CASSDGNYGYTF. Here the CDR3 DNA reads TGTGCCAGCAGTGACGGGAACTATGGCTACACCTTC.

This clone occurred a few times. The chain couples TRBV11-2 to TRBJ2-7; 7 bases align to TRBD2. V shed 9 bases, J shed 1 base, and the junction held 9 bases outside the gene matches. Germline CDR1 and CDR2: SGHAT and FQNNGV. The CDR3 contains 14 residues. CDR3 in amino acids: CASNLRDYSYEQYF. CDR3 DNA sequence: TGTGCCAGTAACCTCCGGGACTATTCCTACGAGCAGTACTTC.

This clone was counted ten times or more. The V gene is TRBV20-1, the J gene TRBJ1-2, with TRBD1 matching over 11 bases. The CDR3 contains 14 residues. Trimming removed 3 bases from V and 8 bases from J; junction bases left unmatched: 8. The germline CDR1 and CDR2 sequences are DFQATT and SNEGSKA (reference sequence). The CDR3 sequence: CSASRTGGAGGYTF. In nucleotides, the CDR3 is TGCAGTGCTAGTCGGACAGGGGGCGCGGGGGGCTACACCTTC.

This rearrangement joins TRBV5-1 to TRBJ2-5, with 9 bases identical to TRBD1. V trimming: 0 bases; J trimming: 5 bases; junction bases outside the gene matches: 11. Germline V gene lookup returns CDR1 SGHRS and CDR2 YFSETQ. The CDR3 runs to 17 residues. The CDR3, as DNA: TGCGCCAGCAGCTTGGTGCCCCCGGGACAGGGATTTGAGACCCAGTACTTC. It is translated as CASSLVPPGQGFETQYF.

The J gene is TRBJ2-5, the V gene TRBV19; 9 positions match TRBD1. Germline lookup yields CDR1 LNHDA and CDR2 SQIVND (reference sequence). The CDR3 contains 15 residues. V trimming: 1 base; J trimming: 1 base; junction bases outside the gene matches: 1. CDR3 coding DNA: TGTGCCAGTAGTATAGGACAGGGGGTCCAAGAGACCCAGTACTTC. It is translated as CASSIGQGVQETQYF.

This chain connects TRBV5-1 to TRBJ2-3; D is perhaps TRBD1 (6 bases). Trimming stripped 4 bases from V and 2 bases from J, with 23 bases between. The CDR3 sequence is 18 residues long. Germline lookup yields CDR1 SGHRS and CDR2 YFSETQ. CDR3 nucleotides: TGCGCCAGCAGCCCAGGGGTGACGACAGTCTCCTCCACAGATACGCAGTATTTT. Protein sequence: CASSPGVTTVSSTDTQYF.

This clone was counted a few times. This sequence joins TRBV7-6 and TRBJ2-7; D gene uncertain. Germline V gene sequence: CDR1 SGHVS, CDR2 FNYEAQ. Between the trimmed V and J ends, which lost 8 bases and 5 bases, there was a span of 10 bases. The CDR3 is 11 residues long. The CDR3 region is CASAQAHEQYF. The CDR3, as DNA: TGTGCCAGCGCCCAAGCCCACGAGCAGTACTTC.

The chain carries TRBV20-1 and TRBJ1-2; tentative D call: TRBD1 (5 bases). The CDR3 sequence is 13 residues long. V dropped 5 bases and J dropped 0 bases, with 10 bases sitting between them. Germline values: CDR1 DFQATT, CDR2 SNEGSKA (reference sequence). CDR3 in amino acids: CSAGAGSNYGYTF. The DNA for the CDR3 is TGCAGTGCTGGTGCAGGGTCTAACTATGGCTACACCTTC.

The chain joins TRBV9 to TRBJ2-3; perhaps TRBD2 as D (5 bases). Germline V lookup: CDR1 SGDLS, CDR2 YYNGEE. V lost 2 bases and J lost 5, with 12 bases in between. The CDR3 consists of 14 residues. CDR3 in DNA: TGTGCCAGCAGCGTCTCGCGGGCGGGAGATACGCAGTATTTT. This encodes CASSVSRAGDTQYF.

This sequence joins TRBV2 and TRBJ1-4; 9 bases map to TRBD1. Germline V lookup: CDR1 SNHLY, CDR2 FYNNEI. CDR3 length: 15 residues. V lost 1 base, J lost 7 bases, and 4 bases stayed unmatched. The CDR3 sequence: CASSEGGQGREKLFF. CDR3 coding DNA: TGTGCCAGCAGTGAAGGGGGACAGGGACGTGAAAAACTGTTTTTT.

The rearrangement uses TRBV10-3 and TRBJ2-5; TRBD2 matches 7 bases. J gave up 5 bases and V 4 bases, and 10 bases lay outside the gene matches. Germline CDR1 and CDR2: ENHRY and SYGVKD. The length of the CDR3 is 15 residues. The CDR3 protein is CAISGNPSGRETQYF. In nucleotides, the CDR3 is TGTGCCATCAGTGGGAACCCTAGCGGAAGGGAGACCCAGTACTTC.

The chain combines TRBV7-9 with TRBJ2-1, with 10 bases identical to TRBD1. Trimming took 4 bases from V and 4 from J; bases not matched to a gene: 4. Germline V lookup: CDR1 SEHNR, CDR2 FQNEAQ (reference sequence). This CDR3 has 15 residues. CDR3 DNA sequence: TGTGCCAGCAGCTGGACAGGGGGGGGATACAATGAGCAGTTCTTC. This sequence encodes CASSWTGGGYNEQFF. The full variable domain, with the rest looked up from reference TRBV7-9 and TRBJ2-1, is DTGVSQNPRHKITKRGQNVTFRCDPISEHNRLYWYRQTLGQGPEFLTYFQNEAQLEKSRLLSDRFSAERPKGSFSTLEIQRTEQGDSAMYLCASSWTGGGYNEQFFGPGTRLTVL.

This clone was detected once. This chain connects TRBV6-2 or TRBV6-3 to TRBJ1-4; TRBD1 matches at 7 bases. The CDR3 has 13 amino acids. V lost 2 bases to trimming and J lost 8 bases; unmatched junction nucleotides: 2. Germline values: CDR1 MNHEY, CDR2 SVGEGT. CDR3 amino acids: CASSYDRDEKLFF. CDR3 bases: TGTGCCAGCAGTTACGACAGGGACGAAAAACTGTTTTTT.

This chain uses TRBV28 with TRBJ2-7, with TRBD1 matching 7 bases. In germline, CDR1 is MDHEN, CDR2 SYDVKM. The CDR3 runs to 14 residues. With V trimmed by 5 bases and J by 2 bases, 6 bases remained unmatched. For the CDR3, the DNA is TGTGCCAGCAGTCTGGGACAGAAAGCCTACGAGCAGTACTTC. Translating it yields CASSLGQKAYEQYF.

The chain couples TRBV3-1 (or the pseudogene TRBV3-2) to TRBJ2-5, with D possibly being TRBD1 (6 bases). The CDR3 loop spans 17 amino acids. Germline CDR1 is LGHDT and CDR2 is YNNKEL (reference sequence). V was clipped by 0 bases and J by 1 base, with 15 bases between them. CDR3 sequence reads: CASSQDLQGISQETQYF. CDR3 sequence (DNA): TGTGCCAGCAGCCAAGACCTACAGGGTATTAGCCAAGAGACCCAGTACTTC.

The J gene is TRBJ2-5, the V gene TRBV4-2, with 15 bases aligning to TRBD2. V dropped 0 bases and J dropped 1; count of bases not matched to a gene: 12. Per germline, CDR1 LGHNA and CDR2 YNFKEQ. This CDR3 is built from 21 residues. CDR3: CASSQEGLAGGPSLFQETQYF. CDR3 bases: TGTGCCAGCAGCCAAGAGGGACTAGCGGGAGGCCCCTCCCTATTCCAAGAGACCCAGTACTTC.

The chain uses TRBV5-1 and TRBJ2-3; 11 bases fit TRBD2. The V gene's germline CDR1 is SGHRS and CDR2 YFSETQ. This CDR3 is 16 amino acids long. The trim removed 1 base at V and 4 bases at J, leaving 5 bases unmatched. CDR3 DNA: TGCGCCAGCAGCTTGTTCCTAGCGGGGGGCTCAGATACGCAGTATTTT. Its translation is CASSLFLAGGSDTQYF.

J is TRBJ2-7 and V is TRBV7-2; D not resolved. V lost 4 bases to trimming and J lost 1 base, with 11 bases between them. The germline gives CDR1 SGHTA, CDR2 FQGNSA. The CDR3 is 14 amino acids. The CDR3 coding sequence is TGTGCCAGCAGCTCCGTTGCCCTATCCTACGAGCAGTACTTC. As protein: CASSSVALSYEQYF.

The chain employs TRBV2 and TRBJ2-7; possible D gene TRBD1, 6 bases. CDR1 and CDR2 (germline): SNHLY, FYNNEI. The V end was cut by 5 bases, the J end by 2 bases, with 22 bases between. The CDR3 consists of 17 residues. CDR3 loop: CASSNSRTGHTTYEQYF. CDR3 nucleotide sequence: TGTGCCAGCAGTAACAGTCGTACGGGACACACTACCTACGAGCAGTACTTC.

The chain's CDR3 is CAWSVSANTGELFF. The DNA for the CDR3 is TGTGCCTGGAGTGTCTCCGCGAACACCGGGGAGCTGTTTTTT. This chain links TRBV30 with TRBJ2-2; D gene ambiguous. Per the germline V gene, CDR1 is GTSNPN and CDR2 is SVGIG (reference sequence). Trimming stripped 0 bases from V and 0 bases from J, with 5 bases between. The CDR3 is 14 residues long.

The chain couples TRBV11-1 to TRBJ2-7, with 10 bases aligning to TRBD1. Germline V gives CDR1 SGHAT, CDR2 FQDESV (reference sequence). The CDR3 has 16 amino acids. V trimming: 5 bases; J trimming: 2 bases; junction bases outside the gene matches: 9. The CDR3 protein is CASSRDRDRGAYEQYF. DNA for the CDR3: TGTGCCAGCAGCCGCGACCGGGACAGGGGCGCCTACGAGCAGTACTTC.

The rearrangement joins TRBV5-1 to TRBJ2-7, with 8 bases that match TRBD2. Germline trimming cut 2 bases from V and 5 bases from J; bases unmatched to any gene: 6. The CDR3 consists of 14 residues. Germline CDR1 SGHRS, CDR2 YFSETQ. The CDR3 here is CASSLYGRADEQYF. Here the CDR3 DNA reads TGCGCCAGCAGCTTATACGGGAGGGCCGACGAGCAGTACTTC.

CDR3 region: CASSRQGRNYGYTF. DNA of the CDR3: TGTGCCAGTTCCCGACAGGGACGGAACTATGGCTACACCTTC. The genes are TRBV27 and TRBJ1-2; 7 nucleotides line up with TRBD1. V shed 9 bases, J shed 2 bases, and the junction held 9 bases outside the gene matches. CDR3 length equals 14 residues. Germline lookup yields CDR1 MNHEY and CDR2 SMNVEV (reference sequence).

This clone was observed a handful of times. This chain connects TRBV10-1 to TRBJ2-7; D perhaps matches TRBD1 (6 bases). The CDR3 totals 13 residues. Germline CDR1 and CDR2: WNHNN and SYGVQD (reference sequence). Deletions cut 7 bases from V and 6 bases from J, with 16 bases between. The CDR3 DNA follows: TGCGCCAGCACCCCTGGCCAAGGGGGCGAGCAGTACTTC. Translated: CASTPGQGGEQYF.